The 24 T cell receptor beta chains given below trace back to one sample, sequenced in a study of blood T cell repertoires in COVID-19. Sequenced by immunoSEQ multiplex PCR; TCRdb stores in-frame clones only, minus some. The repertoire has 200,000 to 300,000 clones, about 87% of them found once; the top ten carry around 0.87%. The sample consisted of PBMCs or T cells enriched from blood (not recorded which). Receptors were obtained from a man aged 50 to 59 who had been exposed to COVID-19.

The chain carries TRBV29-1 and TRBJ2-7; weak D call: TRBD1 (5 bases). Germline CDR1 is SQVTM and CDR2 is ANQGSEA. Trimming cost V 5 bases and J 3 bases, with 8 bases left between them. This CDR3 has 11 amino acids. This chain's CDR3 is CSVSRGYEQYF. The CDR3 nucleotides are TGCAGCGTTAGTAGGGGCTACGAGCAGTACTTC.

This clone has a handful of counts. V and J are TRBV7-9 and TRBJ2-7; D is uncertain. V dropped 1 base and J dropped 5 bases, with 18 bases sitting between them. Germline-derived CDR1 and CDR2 are SEHNR and FQNEAQ (reference sequence). There are 16 residues in the CDR3. The CDR3 spells CASSLGEVYTNHEQYV. The CDR3 DNA reads TGTGCCAGCAGCTTAGGAGAAGTGTATACTAACCACGAGCAGTACGTC.

V usage is TRBV18 and J usage is TRBJ1-5, with 9 positions matching TRBD1. The CDR3 is made up of 17 amino acids. In germline, CDR1 is KGHSH, CDR2 LQKENI. Losses at the gene ends were 0 bases for V and 2 bases for J; bases not matched to a gene: 5. The CDR3 DNA is TGTGCCAGCTCACCACCGGGACAGGGTGTCGGCAATCAGCCCCAGCATTTT. Protein product: CASSPPGQGVGNQPQHF.

The rearrangement joins TRBV11-1 to TRBJ2-1; 10 bases align to TRBD2. CDR1 and CDR2 (germline): SGHAT, FQDESV (reference sequence). V lost 4 bases, J lost 8 bases, and 8 bases stayed unmatched. This CDR3 contains 15 residues. The CDR3 sequence is CASSSIAGGGDEQFF. CDR3 in DNA: TGTGCCAGCAGCTCCATAGCGGGGGGTGGCGATGAGCAGTTCTTC. The complete variable domain, with remaining parts taken from reference TRBV11-1 and TRBJ2-1, reads EAEVAQSPRYKITEKSQAVAFWCDPISGHATLYWYRQILGQGPELLVQFQDESVVDDSQLPKDRFSAERLKGVDSTLKIQPAELGDSAMYLCASSSIAGGGDEQFFGPGTRLTVL.

J is TRBJ2-2 and V is TRBV3-1 (or the pseudogene TRBV3-2); TRBD2 matches 11 bases. The CDR3 runs to 18 residues. Germline values: CDR1 LGHDT, CDR2 YNNKEL (reference sequence). V gave up 3 bases and J gave up 2 bases; unmatched junction bases: 8. The CDR3 nucleotides are TGTGCCAGCAGCCACGGTACTAGCGGGGGTTCTAACACCGGGGAGCTGTTTTTT. Amino acids: CASSHGTSGGSNTGELFF.

The chain employs TRBV4-1 and TRBJ2-7; TRBD1 aligns across 8 bases. Germline loops: CDR1 MGHRA, CDR2 YSYEKL. The CDR3 runs 15 residues. V was pared by 2 bases and J by 0 bases, with 3 bases of the junction left unmatched. This CDR3 reads CASSQTGGLSYEQYF. Here the CDR3 DNA reads TGCGCCAGCAGCCAAACAGGGGGACTCTCCTACGAGCAGTACTTC.

The chain recombines TRBV19 with TRBJ1-1; tentatively, D is TRBD1 (5 bases). Germline V gene sequence: CDR1 LNHDA, CDR2 SQIVND (reference sequence). This CDR3 contains 14 residues. V was pared by 6 bases and J by 4 bases, with 15 bases between. The CDR3 DNA reads TGTGCCAGTAGGGGCATCGGGGGTGCCACTGAAGCTTTCTTT. Its protein product is CASRGIGGATEAFF.

The chain employs TRBV27 and TRBJ2-7; possibly TRBD2 for D (6 bases). Germline assignment: CDR1 MNHEY and CDR2 SMNVEV (reference sequence). The ends were cut back, 5 bases at V and 0 bases at J, with 14 bases in the middle. The CDR3 extends over 15 amino acids. CDR3 region: CASSPWRASSYEQYF. The CDR3 DNA is TGTGCCAGCAGTCCCTGGAGGGCTAGCTCCTACGAGCAGTACTTC.

The chain uses TRBV6-5 and TRBJ1-5, with TRBD1 matching 7 bases. Germline V gene sequence: CDR1 MNHEY, CDR2 SVGAGI. J was trimmed by 2 bases and V by 5 bases; bases with no gene match: 3. The CDR3 sequence is 14 residues long. The CDR3 sequence: CASSHRGGNQPQHF. In DNA, the CDR3 is TGTGCCAGCAGTCACAGGGGCGGCAATCAGCCCCAGCATTTT.

The chain employs TRBV7-9 and TRBJ1-2, with D unresolved. CDR1 and CDR2 (germline): SEHNR, FQNEAQ (reference sequence). The CDR3 sequence is 14 residues long. V was trimmed by 2 bases and J by 3 bases, leaving 10 bases between them. The CDR3 loop reads CASSLLGSDYGYTF. CDR3 nucleotides: TGTGCCAGCAGCTTACTTGGCAGTGACTATGGCTACACCTTC.

The chain combines TRBV11-3 with TRBJ2-5, with D maybe TRBD2 (6 bases). Between the trimmed V and J ends, which lost 1 base and 1 base, there was a span of 10 bases. Germline lookup yields CDR1 SGHNT and CDR2 YENEEA. The CDR3 contains 15 residues. The CDR3 bases are TGTGCCAGCAGCTTAGGCGGGAATCCCCAAGAGACCCAGTACTTC. This sequence encodes CASSLGGNPQETQYF.

The chain has TRBV10-3 and TRBJ2-5; D is unresolved. V was shortened by 7 bases and J by 0 bases, with 9 bases between the two germline ends. The germline CDR1 and CDR2 sequences are ENHRY and SYGVKD. The CDR3 is made up of 13 amino acids. The CDR3 region is CAIMSLDQETQYF. CDR3 sequence (DNA): TGTGCCATCATGTCGCTAGACCAAGAGACCCAGTACTTC.

The chain uses TRBV3-1 (or the pseudogene TRBV3-2) and TRBJ2-3, with 9 nucleotides matching TRBD2. V was pared by 4 bases and J by 0 bases, with 5 bases of the junction left unmatched. The CDR3 length is 16 residues. CDR1 and CDR2 from the germline V gene are LGHDT and YNNKEL (reference sequence). The CDR3 bases are TGTGCCAGCAGCCCACGGACTAGCGTGAGCACAGATACGCAGTATTTT. Its translation: CASSPRTSVSTDTQYF.

The chain employs TRBV12-3 or TRBV12-4 and TRBJ1-5; 9 bases match TRBD1. Losses at the gene ends were 5 bases for V and 11 bases for J; bases not matched to a gene: 7. The CDR3 extends over 13 amino acids. The CDR3 protein is CASSGGQGRSQHF. CDR3 nucleotide sequence: TGTGCCAGCAGTGGGGGACAGGGAAGGTCCCAGCATTTT.

The chain joins TRBV6-2 or TRBV6-3 to TRBJ2-2, with TRBD1 identical over 7 bases. The V and J ends lost 5 bases and 4 bases, in that order; junction bases with no gene match: 4. The CDR3 loop spans 14 amino acids. Germline lookup yields CDR1 MNHEY and CDR2 SVGEGT. This CDR3 reads CASSRRTGTGELFF. For the CDR3, the DNA is TGTGCCAGCAGTCGGAGGACAGGCACCGGGGAGCTGTTTTTT.

This clone was found once. The rearrangement links TRBV5-5 to TRBJ1-6; D is undetermined. V lost 4 bases to trimming and J lost 0 bases, with 8 bases between them. The CDR3 covers 15 residues. The V gene's germline CDR1 is SGHKS and CDR2 YYEKEE (reference sequence). Here the CDR3 DNA reads TGTGCCAGCAGCCTAGGGAGCTCCTATAATTCACCCCTCCACTTT. This codes for CASSLGSSYNSPLHF.

The count of this clone is one. This chain links TRBV4-1 with TRBJ1-5, with 7 bases aligning to TRBD1. The V segment lost 4 bases and the J segment 1 base; nucleotides outside the gene matches: 7. Germline CDR1 is MGHRA and CDR2 is YSYEKL. The CDR3 covers 16 residues. The CDR3 DNA sequence: TGCGCCAGCAGCCGAAAACAGGGGATGAGCAATCAGCCCCAGCATTTT. Translating it yields CASSRKQGMSNQPQHF.

This chain uses TRBV6-5 with TRBJ2-1; a weak D match, TRBD2 (5 bases). The CDR3 runs 16 residues. Germline V gene sequence: CDR1 MNHEY, CDR2 SVGAGI. Trimming cost V 0 bases and J 4 bases, with 13 bases left between them. Here the CDR3 DNA reads TGTGCCAGCAGTTACTCGAGTGGATCGGGGTACAATGAGCAGTTCTTC. It is translated as CASSYSSGSGYNEQFF.

The chain employs TRBV3-1 (or the pseudogene TRBV3-2) and TRBJ1-6; 7 nucleotides match TRBD1. The CDR3 sequence is 15 residues long. Looked up from germline, CDR1 is LGHDT and CDR2 is YNNKEL (reference sequence). Germline trimming cut 1 base from V and 8 bases from J; bases unmatched to any gene: 5. CDR3: CASSQGTGQDSPLHF. Here the CDR3 DNA reads TGTGCCAGCAGCCAAGGGACAGGCCAAGATTCACCCCTCCACTTT.

The chain is built from TRBV7-9 and TRBJ1-4; 7 bases match TRBD1. After removal of 4 bases from V and 4 bases from J, the junction contained 12 bases not matched to a gene. In germline, CDR1 is SEHNR, CDR2 FQNEAQ (reference sequence). The CDR3 is 17 residues long. The CDR3, as DNA: TGTGCCAGCAGCTCTACCAAAGGCCAGGGGGGTAATGAAAAACTGTTTTTT. Its protein product is CASSSTKGQGGNEKLFF.

The CDR3 is CASSLGRGPSTDTQYF. In nucleotides, the CDR3 is TGCGCCAGCAGCTTGGGCAGGGGCCCGAGCACAGATACGCAGTATTTT. The V and J genes are TRBV5-1 and TRBJ2-3; maybe TRBD1 (6 bases). Germline V gene data show CDR1 as SGHRS and CDR2 as YFSETQ. CDR3 length equals 16 residues. The germline V and J ends were trimmed by 0 bases and 0 bases, with 11 bases remaining between them.

The rearrangement links TRBV3-1 (or the pseudogene TRBV3-2) to TRBJ1-4; D possibly corresponds to TRBD1 (5 bases). V shed 11 bases and J shed 5 bases, with 12 bases lying between them. Germline V gives CDR1 LGHDT, CDR2 YNNKEL (reference sequence). The CDR3 is 12 residues long. The DNA of the CDR3 is TGTGCCTCAGGGCGGACGAATGAAAAACTGTTTTTT. It translates to CASGRTNEKLFF.

The chain combines TRBV11-2 with TRBJ2-7; perhaps TRBD2 as D (5 bases). The V end was cut by 6 bases, the J end by 5 bases, with 11 bases between. From germline, CDR1 is SGHAT and CDR2 FQNNGV. This CDR3 contains 12 residues. CDR3 nucleotide sequence: TGTGCCAGCAGTCGGGGTTTGGACGAGCAGTACTTC. It specifies CASSRGLDEQYF.

The table lists this clone with a count of one. The chain uses TRBV3-1 (or the pseudogene TRBV3-2) and TRBJ1-3; D call uncertain. V was clipped by 4 bases and J by 0 bases, with 16 bases between them. Germline CDR1 and CDR2: LGHDT and YNNKEL (reference sequence). This CDR3 is 17 amino acids long. CDR3 amino acids: CASSRTGGRGSGNTIYF. The CDR3, as DNA: TGTGCCAGCAGCCGAACCGGAGGCCGGGGCTCTGGAAACACCATATATTTT.